This TCR beta chain originates from a study of identifying expanded T cells in peripheral blood. Notes on this clone: Its antigen is unidentified.

Healthy donors had no documented immune events, such as infections, while sampled. The protocol was immunoSEQ multiplex PCR, while the TCRdb copy is restricted to in-frame clones and leaves out a portion. The table shows 70,000 to 100,000 clones, with about 90% occurring only once. Points from the study as a whole: Clone count variance between approximately two-week samples rose with total template count. Differentially abundant clones: 0.95 to 1.5 between replicates, about 15 at two to three weeks, less than 20 at four.

The clonotype originates from a person aged 18 to 70 in good health. Material for sequencing was blood.

The CDR3: CASSLSFAGVETQYF. For the CDR3, the DNA is TGTGCCAGCAGCTTATCGTTCGCGGGGGTGGAGACCCAGTACTTC. The rearrangement joins TRBV7-2 to TRBJ2-5; TRBD2 agrees at 7 bases. CDR3 size: 15 residues. Germline values: CDR1 SGHTA, CDR2 FQGNSA. Germline trimming cut 2 bases from V and 5 bases from J; bases unmatched to any gene: 8.